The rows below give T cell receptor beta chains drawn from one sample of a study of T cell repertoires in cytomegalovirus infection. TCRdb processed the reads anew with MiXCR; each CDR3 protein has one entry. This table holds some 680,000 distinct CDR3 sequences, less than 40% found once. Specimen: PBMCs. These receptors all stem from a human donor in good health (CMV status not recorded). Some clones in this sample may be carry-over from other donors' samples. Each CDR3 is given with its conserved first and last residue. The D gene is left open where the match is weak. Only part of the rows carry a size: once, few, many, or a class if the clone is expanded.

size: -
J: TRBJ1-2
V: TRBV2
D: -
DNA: TGTGCCACCATCGAGGGCGGGGGCGCGGGTGGCTACACCTTC
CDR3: CATIEGGGAGGYTF

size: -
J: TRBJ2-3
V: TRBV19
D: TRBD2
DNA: TGTGCCAGTAAGCTCTCGCGGGGGACAGATACGCAGTATTTT
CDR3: CASKLSRGTDTQYF

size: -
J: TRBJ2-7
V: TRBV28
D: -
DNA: TGTGCCAGCAGTTCCCTTTGGAGGGACTCTTACGAGCAGTACTTC
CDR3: CASSSLWRDSYEQYF

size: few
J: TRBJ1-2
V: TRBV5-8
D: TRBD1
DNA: TGTGCCAGCAGCCATGGGGACAGCTATGGCTACACCTTC
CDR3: CASSHGDSYGYTF

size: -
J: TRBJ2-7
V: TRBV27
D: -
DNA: TGTGCCAGCAGTTTATCCCCGACAGGATCATCCTACGAGCAGTACTTC
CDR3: CASSLSPTGSSYEQYF

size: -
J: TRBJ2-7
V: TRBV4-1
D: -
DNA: TGCGCCAGCAGCCAAGATGATTGGGGGGAGCAGTACTTC
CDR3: CASSQDDWGEQYF

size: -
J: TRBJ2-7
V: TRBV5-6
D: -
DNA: TGTTCCAGCATCTCCCTACAGGGTAGCTCCTACGAGCAGTACTTC
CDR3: CSSISLQGSSYEQYF

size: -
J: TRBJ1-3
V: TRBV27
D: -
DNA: TGTGCCAGCAGTTTGCGGGTCACGGAGGACCCACTCTCTGGAAACACCATATATTTT
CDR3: CASSLRVTEDPLSGNTIYF

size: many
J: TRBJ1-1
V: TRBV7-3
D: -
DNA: TGTGCCAGCAGCTTGTACAGTCTTATGAACACTGAAGCTTTCTTT
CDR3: CASSLYSLMNTEAFF

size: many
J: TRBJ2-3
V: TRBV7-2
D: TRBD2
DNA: TGTGCCAGCAGTTCAAGCGGGAGCTCAGATACGCAGTATTTT
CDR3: CASSSSGSSDTQYF

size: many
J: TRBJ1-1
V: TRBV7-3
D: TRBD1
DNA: TGTGCCAGCAGCGCTACAGGGGGCGGGTTGGCTTTCTTT
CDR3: CASSATGGGLAFF

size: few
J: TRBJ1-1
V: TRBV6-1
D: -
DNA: TGTGCCAGCGGAAGGGGCAGGGGCGTACGGGAGAGTGAAGCTTTCTTT
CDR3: CASGRGRGVRESEAFF

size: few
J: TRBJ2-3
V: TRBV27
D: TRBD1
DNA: TGTGCCAGCAGTTTATTCCCCCCGACCGGGACAGGTAGGAGCACAGATACGCAGTATTTT
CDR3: CASSLFPPTGTGRSTDTQYF

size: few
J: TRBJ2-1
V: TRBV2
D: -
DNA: TGTGCCAGCACCCGCGACGGGTTCCTTTCCTACAATGAGCAGTTCTTC
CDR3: CASTRDGFLSYNEQFF

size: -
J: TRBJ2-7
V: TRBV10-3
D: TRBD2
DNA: TGTGCCACCAGACAAGCGGGGTCATCCTACGAGCAGTACTTC
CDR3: CATRQAGSSYEQYF

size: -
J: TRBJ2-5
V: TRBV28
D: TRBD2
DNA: TGTGCCAGCAGTTCTGGCGGGCTAGCGGGAAAAGAGACCCAGTACTTC
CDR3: CASSSGGLAGKETQYF

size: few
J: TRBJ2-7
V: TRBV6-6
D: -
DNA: TGTGCCAGCAGGACGGGACAATTTCTCTCCTACGAGCAGTACTTC
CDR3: CASRTGQFLSYEQYF

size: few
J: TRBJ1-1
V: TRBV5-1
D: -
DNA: TGCGCCAGCAGCCTGGCGTGGGAGAACACTGAAGCTTTCTTT
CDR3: CASSLAWENTEAFF

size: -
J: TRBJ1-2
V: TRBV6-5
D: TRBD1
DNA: TGTGCCAGCAGCCGGACAGGGGGCCCTTTCGGTGGCTACACCTTC
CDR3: CASSRTGGPFGGYTF

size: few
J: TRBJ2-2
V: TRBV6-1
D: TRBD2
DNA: TGTGCCAGCAGGGTCGGGGGGGAGAACACCGGGGAGCTGTTTTTT
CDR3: CASRVGGENTGELFF

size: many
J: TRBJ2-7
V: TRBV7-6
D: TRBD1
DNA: TGTGCCAGCAGCAACATAGACAGGGCATCCTACGAGCAGTACTTC
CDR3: CASSNIDRASYEQYF

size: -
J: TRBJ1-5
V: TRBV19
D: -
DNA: TGTGCCAGTAGTTCACACAGGGATGCTCAGCCCCAGCATTTT
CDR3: CASSSHRDAQPQHF

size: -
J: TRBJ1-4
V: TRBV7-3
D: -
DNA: TGTGCCAGCAGCCGATCAGCAGGACTTAATGAAAAACTGTTTTTT
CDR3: CASSRSAGLNEKLFF

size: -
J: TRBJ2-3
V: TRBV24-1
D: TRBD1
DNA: TGTGCCACCAGCGCCGGGACAGTTGTGGCAGATACGCAGTATTTT
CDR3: CATSAGTVVADTQYF

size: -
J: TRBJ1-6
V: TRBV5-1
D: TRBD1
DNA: TGCGCCAGCAGCAGGGACAGCGGATCACCCCTCCACTTT
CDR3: CASSRDSGSPLHF

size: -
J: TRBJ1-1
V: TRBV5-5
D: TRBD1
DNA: TGTGCCAGCAGCCCCTTTCGTCTGACAGGGGGCTTGTCCACTGAAGCTTTCTTT
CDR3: CASSPFRLTGGLSTEAFF

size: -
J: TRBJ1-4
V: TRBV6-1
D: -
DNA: TGTGCCAGCAGTGAAGTAGGAGAAAAACTGTTTTTT
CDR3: CASSEVGEKLFF

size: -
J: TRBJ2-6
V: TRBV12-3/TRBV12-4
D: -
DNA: TGTGCCAGCAGAGAAGGGGACTCTGGGGCCAACGTCCTGACTTTC
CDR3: CASREGDSGANVLTF

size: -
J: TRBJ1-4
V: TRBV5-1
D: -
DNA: TGCGCCAGCAGCCCCGGACTCTCGGGAGGGACAACTAATGAAAAACTGTTTTTT
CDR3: CASSPGLSGGTTNEKLFF

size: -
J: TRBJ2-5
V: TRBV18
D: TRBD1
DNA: TGTGCCAGCTCATCTGCGGACAGGCTACAAGAGACCCAGTACTTC
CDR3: CASSSADRLQETQYF

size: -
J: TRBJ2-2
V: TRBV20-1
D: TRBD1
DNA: TGCAGTGCTGAGGTCGGGACAGACACCGGGGAGCTGTTTTTT
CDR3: CSAEVGTDTGELFF

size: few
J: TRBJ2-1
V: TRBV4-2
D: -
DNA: TGTGCCAGCAGCCACCGACCCGACGACAATGAGCAGTTCTTC
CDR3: CASSHRPDDNEQFF